This passage covers 11 T cell receptor beta chains from one sample sequenced in a study of blood T cell repertoires in COVID-19. Here immunoSEQ multiplex PCR was the method, and the copy in TCRdb shows in-frame clones only, minus some. The sample holds roughly 100,000 clones, roughly 79% seen once. The sequenced sample was peripheral blood. The source of these receptors is a woman aged 65 to 85 with acute or convalescent COVID-19.

For the CDR3, the DNA is TGTGCCAGCAGTTACGACAGGGCTTGGGGTCAGCCCCAGCATTTT. Translated: CASSYDRAWGQPQHF. The V gene is TRBV6-2 or TRBV6-3, the J gene TRBJ1-5; 7 nucleotides match TRBD1. Unmatched junction bases numbered 7, after V lost 2 bases and J lost 6 bases. This CDR3 is built from 15 residues. CDR1 and CDR2 from the germline V gene are MNHEY and SVGEGT.

The chain combines TRBV5-4 with TRBJ2-1; tentatively, D is TRBD2 (6 bases). This CDR3 is built from 15 residues. Deletions cut 3 bases from V and 0 bases from J, with 10 bases between. CDR1 is SGHNT, CDR2 YYREEE, per germline (reference sequence). The CDR3 loop is CASSWDFSSYNEQFF. Here the CDR3 DNA reads TGTGCCAGCAGCTGGGACTTTAGCTCCTACAATGAGCAGTTCTTC.

V is TRBV19 and J is TRBJ1-6; D might be TRBD1 (6 bases). The germline V gene has CDR1 LNHDA and CDR2 SQIVND (reference sequence). The CDR3 is made up of 13 amino acids. Trimming removed 3 bases from V and 8 bases from J, with 8 bases in between. CDR3 in amino acids: CASSIRTDSPLHF. The CDR3 coding sequence is TGTGCCAGTAGTATCCGGACAGATTCACCCCTCCACTTT.

The genes are TRBV18 and TRBJ2-5; TRBD2 aligns across 11 bases. Germline CDR1 and CDR2: KGHSH and LQKENI. V shed 3 bases, J shed 2 bases, and the junction held 5 bases outside the gene matches. The CDR3 is 16 amino acids. CDR3 nucleotide sequence: TGTGCCAGCTCACCCACGGTAGCGGGAGGGCAAGAGACCCAGTACTTC. Translating it yields CASSPTVAGGQETQYF.

This rearrangement joins TRBV6-6 to TRBJ1-1; 8 bases match TRBD1. This CDR3 region has 14 residues. Germline CDR1 MNHNY, CDR2 SVGAGI (reference sequence). Trimming removed 7 bases from V and 5 bases from J; junction bases left unmatched: 9. The CDR3 DNA sequence: TGTGCCAGCACTCACCCAGGGGGCCGAACTGAAGCTTTCTTT. This gives the protein CASTHPGGRTEAFF.

This chain links TRBV4-3 with TRBJ1-2, with 10 positions matching TRBD1. Trimming took 2 bases from V and 7 from J; bases not matched to a gene: 16. Germline CDR1 reads LGHNA; CDR2 reads YSLEER. The length of the CDR3 is 18 residues. The CDR3 sequence is CASSQMFRDRGLSGGYTF. The DNA of the CDR3 is TGCGCCAGCAGCCAAATGTTCCGGGACAGGGGCCTGTCTGGTGGCTACACCTTC.

This clone was observed many times. The chain's CDR3 is CASSPAGGNQPQHF. CDR3 in DNA: TGTGCCAGCAGCCCCGCCGGGGGCAATCAGCCCCAGCATTTT. This rearrangement joins TRBV6-2 or TRBV6-3 to TRBJ1-5; D call uncertain. The CDR3 contains 14 residues. V was pared by 6 bases and J by 2 bases, with 11 bases between. Germline lookup yields CDR1 MNHEY and CDR2 SVGEGT.

The count of this clone is one. The gene calls are TRBV19 and TRBJ2-1; possible D gene TRBD1, 5 bases. The CDR3 consists of 15 residues. Germline lookup yields CDR1 LNHDA and CDR2 SQIVND (reference sequence). V lost 4 bases to trimming and J lost 0 bases, with 10 bases between them. CDR3 protein: CASSTRDGSYNEQFF. The DNA for the CDR3 is TGTGCCAGTAGTACCAGGGATGGCTCCTACAATGAGCAGTTCTTC.

The V call is TRBV7-9, the J call TRBJ2-2; maybe TRBD2 (5 bases). This CDR3 contains 15 residues. The germline V gene has CDR1 SEHNR and CDR2 FQNEAQ (reference sequence). Deletions cut 1 base from V and 2 bases from J, with 8 bases between. The CDR3 reads CASSLGAANTGELFF. As DNA, the CDR3 is TGTGCCAGCAGCTTAGGAGCGGCCAACACCGGGGAGCTGTTTTTT.

The V call is TRBV28, the J call TRBJ2-1; TRBD1 aligns across 9 bases. The CDR3 consists of 16 residues. Germline CDR1 and CDR2: MDHEN and SYDVKM. With V trimmed by 6 bases and J by 6 bases, 12 bases remained unmatched. DNA for the CDR3: TGTGCCAGCAGGTTTTTGGGACAGGGCTTCGGCAATGAGCAGTTCTTC. The encoded protein is CASRFLGQGFGNEQFF.

The J gene is TRBJ2-1, the V gene TRBV3-1 (or the pseudogene TRBV3-2); TRBD2 matches at 9 bases. Germline V CDR1 and CDR2: LGHDT, YNNKEL (reference sequence). V dropped 4 bases and J dropped 8; count of bases not matched to a gene: 3. This CDR3 has 13 amino acids. In DNA form, the CDR3 reads TGTGCCAGCAGCCTAGCGGGAGCCGATGAGCAGTTCTTC. This translates into CASSLAGADEQFF.